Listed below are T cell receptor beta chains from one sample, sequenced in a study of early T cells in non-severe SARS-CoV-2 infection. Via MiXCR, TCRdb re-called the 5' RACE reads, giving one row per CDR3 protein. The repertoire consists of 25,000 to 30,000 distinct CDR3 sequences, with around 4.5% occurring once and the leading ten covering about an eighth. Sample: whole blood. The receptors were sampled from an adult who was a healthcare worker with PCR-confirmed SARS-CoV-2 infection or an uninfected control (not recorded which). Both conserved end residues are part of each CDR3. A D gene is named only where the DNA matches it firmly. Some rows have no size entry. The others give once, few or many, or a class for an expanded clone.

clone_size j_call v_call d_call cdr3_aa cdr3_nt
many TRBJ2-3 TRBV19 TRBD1 CASSAPGQGSTDTQYF TGTGCCAGTAGTGCCCCGGGACAGGGTAGCACAGATACGCAGTATTTT
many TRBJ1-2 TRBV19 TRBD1 CASSPATGSNYGYTF TGTGCCAGTAGTCCCGCGACAGGGTCCAACTATGGCTACACCTTC
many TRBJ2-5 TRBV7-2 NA CASSLVGGRFGETQYF TGTGCCAGCAGCTTAGTCGGGGGGCGCTTCGGAGAGACCCAGTACTTC
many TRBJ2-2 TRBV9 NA CASSVVVELANTGELFF TGTGCCAGCAGCGTAGTTGTTGAGCTAGCGAACACCGGGGAGCTGTTTTTT
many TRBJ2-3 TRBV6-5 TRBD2 CASSYGLAEDTQYF TGTGCCAGCAGTTACGGTCTAGCGGAAGATACGCAGTATTTT
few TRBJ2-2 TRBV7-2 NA CASSLELRSGELFF TGTGCCAGCAGCTTAGAATTACGGTCCGGGGAGCTGTTTTTT
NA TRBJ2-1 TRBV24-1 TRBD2 CATSDFDSSGDNEQFF TGTGCCACCAGTGATTTCGACAGTAGCGGGGACAATGAGCAGTTCTTC
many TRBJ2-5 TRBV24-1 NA CATRGTGQETQYF TGTGCCACCAGAGGGACGGGCCAAGAGACCCAGTACTTC
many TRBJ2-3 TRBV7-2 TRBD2 CASSLGGSKSTDTQYF TGTGCCAGCAGCTTGGGCGGGAGTAAGAGCACAGATACGCAGTATTTT
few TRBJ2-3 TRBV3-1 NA CASSQSQSTQYF TGTGCCAGCAGCCAATCGCAGAGTACGCAGTATTTT
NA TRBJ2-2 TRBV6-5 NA CASMVDTGELFF TGTGCCAGCATGGTGGACACCGGGGAGCTGTTTTTT
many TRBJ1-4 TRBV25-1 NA CASSEVGVGQGIRNEKLFF TGTGCCAGCAGTGAAGTGGGGGTCGGGCAGGGGATTAGGAATGAAAAACTGTTTTTT
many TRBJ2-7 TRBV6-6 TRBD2 CASSYPPTTSGRASYEQYF TGTGCCAGCAGTTACCCGCCCACGACTAGCGGGAGGGCCTCGTACGAGCAGTACTTC
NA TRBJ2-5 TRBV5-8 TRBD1 CASSTRQGAVKTQYF TGTGCCAGCAGCACCAGACAGGGGGCTGTGAAGACCCAGTACTTC
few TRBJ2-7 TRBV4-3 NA CASSQDTTYEQYF TGCGCCAGCAGCCAAGATACCACCTACGAGCAGTACTTC
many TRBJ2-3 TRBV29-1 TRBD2 CSGRLAGLSTDTQYF TGCAGCGGGAGACTAGCGGGACTTAGCACAGATACGCAGTATTTT
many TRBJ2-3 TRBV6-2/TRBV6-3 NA CASSYGRTLSTDTQYF TGTGCCAGCAGTTACGGGAGGACCCTCAGCACAGATACGCAGTATTTT
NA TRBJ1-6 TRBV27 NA CASSFDGTNSPLHF TGTGCCAGCAGTTTTGACGGAACAAATTCACCCCTCCACTTT
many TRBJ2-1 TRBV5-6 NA CASSWEQGNEQFF TGTGCCAGCAGCTGGGAACAAGGGAATGAGCAGTTCTTC
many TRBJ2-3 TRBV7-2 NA CASSDFPTDTQYF TGTGCCAGCAGCGACTTCCCCACAGATACGCAGTATTTT
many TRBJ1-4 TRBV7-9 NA CASSLGGSANEKLFF TGTGCCAGCAGCTTAGGGGGCTCGGCTAATGAAAAACTGTTTTTT
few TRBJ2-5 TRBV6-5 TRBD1 CASSTGQPGQETQYF TGTGCCAGCAGTACGGGACAGCCTGGGCAAGAGACCCAGTACTTC
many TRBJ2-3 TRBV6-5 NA CASSPTDIPDTQYF TGTGCCAGCAGTCCAACGGATATTCCAGATACGCAGTATTTT
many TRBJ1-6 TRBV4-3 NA CASSQSDLPYNSPLHF TGCGCCAGCAGCCAATCGGACCTCCCCTATAATTCACCCCTCCACTTT
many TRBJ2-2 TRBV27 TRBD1 CASRDRANTGELFF TGTGCCAGCAGAGACAGGGCGAACACCGGGGAGCTGTTTTTT
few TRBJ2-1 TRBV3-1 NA CASSQIGTSGQFF TGTGCCAGCAGCCAAATTGGGACCTCTGGGCAGTTCTTC
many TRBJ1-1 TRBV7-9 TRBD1 CASSKGQGETNTEAFF TGTGCCAGCAGCAAGGGACAGGGCGAAACTAACACTGAAGCTTTCTTT
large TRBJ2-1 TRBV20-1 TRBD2 CSARDDDLAGQIGYNEQFF TGCAGTGCTAGAGATGACGATTTAGCGGGCCAAATTGGTTACAATGAGCAGTTCTTC
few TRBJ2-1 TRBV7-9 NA CASSLATPNEQFF TGTGCCAGCAGCTTAGCCACCCCCAATGAGCAGTTCTTC
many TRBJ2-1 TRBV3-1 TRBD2 CASSRRSGGLGNEQFF TGTGCCAGCAGCCGACGATCGGGAGGGCTGGGCAATGAGCAGTTCTTC
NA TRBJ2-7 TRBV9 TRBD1 CASSALTGSDEQYF TGTGCCAGCAGCGCATTGACAGGGTCTGACGAGCAGTACTTC
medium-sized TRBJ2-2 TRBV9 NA CASSVVADANTGELFF TGTGCCAGCAGCGTAGTTGCGGATGCGAACACCGGGGAGCTGTTTTTT
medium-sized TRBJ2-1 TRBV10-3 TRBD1 CAISETGESYNEQFF TGTGCCATCAGTGAAACAGGGGAATCCTACAATGAGCAGTTCTTC
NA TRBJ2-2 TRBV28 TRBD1 CASSRTGVNTGELFF TGTGCCAGCAGTAGGACAGGGGTGAACACCGGGGAGCTGTTTTTT
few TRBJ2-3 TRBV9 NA CASSVNRNTDTQYF TGTGCCAGCAGCGTTAACAGGAACACAGATACGCAGTATTTT
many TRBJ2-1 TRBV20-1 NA CSAARLVGLDNEQFF TGCAGTGCTGCCCGACTAGTCGGGCTGGACAATGAGCAGTTCTTC
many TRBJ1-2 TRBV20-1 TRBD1 CSAGITTGGEGYTF TGCAGTGCTGGAATCACGACAGGGGGCGAAGGCTACACCTTC
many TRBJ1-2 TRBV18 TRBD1 CASSPGTVDGYTF TGTGCCAGCTCACCGGGGACAGTAGATGGCTACACCTTC
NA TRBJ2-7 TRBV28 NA CASSGPGTEAYEQYF TGTGCCAGCAGTGGACCCGGGACCGAAGCCTACGAGCAGTACTTC
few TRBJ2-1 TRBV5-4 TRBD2 CASSTAGAGGRNEQFF TGTGCCAGCAGCACCGCCGGAGCGGGAGGGCGCAATGAGCAGTTCTTC
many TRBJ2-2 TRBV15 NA CATSRVGATGELFF TGTGCCACCAGCAGAGTCGGGGCCACCGGGGAGCTGTTTTTT
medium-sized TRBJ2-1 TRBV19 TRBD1 CASRDRWYNEQFF TGTGCCAGTAGGGACAGGTGGTACAATGAGCAGTTCTTC
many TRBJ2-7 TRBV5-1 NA CASSLAQSGTAFYEQYF TGCGCCAGCAGCTTGGCGCAGTCCGGGACTGCTTTCTACGAGCAGTACTTC
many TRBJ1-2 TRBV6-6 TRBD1 CASRPNTQGEGGYTF TGTGCCAGCAGGCCGAATACACAGGGGGAGGGTGGCTACACCTTC
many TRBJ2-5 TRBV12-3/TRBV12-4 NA CASSWGGQETQYF TGTGCCAGCAGTTGGGGCGGTCAAGAGACCCAGTACTTC